Sequencing of this T cell receptor (beta chain) was carried out in a study of monozygotic twins with inflammatory bowel disease (dated by TCRdb to the late 2010s). About the investigation overall: The complete study included 28 monozygotic twin pairs: 19 IBD-discordant Danish pairs and nine German pairs, of which four were IBD-concordant and five were IBD-discordant. Disease-associated traits were sought mainly through comparisons between IBD patients and their genetically identical healthy co-twins within discordant pairs. Each individual had, on average, about 151 000 unique TCRalpha sequences and 181 000 unique TCRbeta sequences available for analysis.

A roughly 2.7 ml peripheral blood sample was drawn into PAXgene tubes per donor and stored at -80°C. Without any T cell sorting, total RNA was extracted from whole blood using the PAXgene blood miRNA kit on an automated QIAcube. Peripheral blood from monozygotic twin pairs concordant or discordant for inflammatory bowel disease was subjected to deep TCRalpha and TCRbeta repertoire profiling with unique molecular barcoding. Smoking habits were recorded for all twin pairs, with individuals classified as current, former or never smokers. As for this clonotype: The specificity of this receptor is unknown.

The protocol used for the library was 5' RACE. Each TCR library was prepared from around 3.5 ug of total RNA. For each sample, cDNA synthesis was carried out in eight separate reactions using SMARTScribe reverse transcriptase. Unique molecular identifiers containing a 6-nucleotide sample barcode were introduced through template switching during cDNA synthesis. TCRalpha and TCRbeta cDNA was amplified by two nested PCRs of roughly 15 and 9 cycles, with bead purification after each PCR. Before amplification, the cDNA was both treated with uracil DNA-glycosylase and purified with the QIAquick PCR purification kit. The second PCR added Illumina TruSeq-compatible adapters along with sample-specific barcodes. Library quality and concentration were assessed using TapeStation and Qubit, and about 5 ng of each library was pooled. Sequencing of pooled libraries was carried out on an Illumina HiSeq2500 single-index Rapid Run using 2 x 100 bp reads and custom sequencing primers. Per the authors' processing: MiGEC version 1.2.6 was used for UMI-based consensus assembly to correct PCR and sequencing errors. MiXCR version 2.1.1 handled V(D)J alignment, clonotype assembly and CDR3 extraction. To normalise gene usage, clonotype sharing and MAIT/NKT TCR abundance, the analysis used the top 1000, 10 000 and 20 000 clonotypes per sample. Diversity was computed as the inverse Simpson index with the vegan R package after downsampling to 27 000 UMIs. Paired Mann-Whitney U tests were applied to discordant twin pairs, with Benjamini-Hochberg correction for multiple testing. TCRdb reprocessed the raw reads; every CDR3 protein sequence is a single record, and DNA is not supplied. The authors' filters were not applied to this entry. The sample's table covers more than 300,000 distinct CDR3 sequences. About 2.5% of the sample rests with the top ten.

The CDR3 starts with the cysteine, ends with the phenylalanine, and has 13 residues. No DNA was logged. CDR1 and CDR2 (SGHDN, FVKESK) derive from the germline V gene. On the study overall, not on this receptor specifically: The results gave no support for a single strong signal or clonotype linked to IBD. Fewer clonotypes were shared with other individuals by IBD patients than by healthy twins, most markedly in patients showing signs of disease activity. Background noise and inter-individual variability may have been introduced into the repertoires by the differing immunosuppressive treatments among patients. Concordant and discordant twins showed no difference in repertoire similarity, possibly because of limited statistical power. Different T cell subtypes could not be distinguished in the analysis. Measured by the inverse Simpson index, TCRbeta repertoire diversity was lower in IBD patients than in their healthy co-twins.

The origin of this receptor is a human donor with ulcerative colitis or Crohn's disease, or a healthy co-twin of an affected twin (not recorded which). The rearranged segments are TRBV14 and TRBJ2-1. Sequencing was performed on blood. The CDR3: CASSQNSVTEQFF.